Listed below are T cell receptor beta chains from one sample, sequenced in a study of shared clonotypes between healthy human individuals. Measured with immunoSEQ multiplex PCR; TCRdb has only the in-frame clones, and not every one. The data show about 600,000 clones, roughly 95% seen once. Input material: naive CD8+ T cells sorted from blood. All receptors derive from a woman in her twenties or thirties in good health. CDR3s include the opening cysteine and the closing phenylalanine or tryptophan. D genes are given only for firm matches. Rows may omit the clone size; those that give it use once, few, many or a size class.

clone_size: .
d_call: TRBD2
v_call: TRBV27
j_call: TRBJ2-2
cdr3_aa: CASSSPTSGSFGGELFF
cdr3_nt: TGTGCCAGCAGTTCTCCTACCAGCGGGAGTTTTGGCGGGGAGCTGTTTTTT

clone_size: .
d_call: .
v_call: TRBV10-1
j_call: TRBJ2-2
cdr3_aa: CATMDTTGELFF
cdr3_nt: TGCGCCACCATGGACACCACCGGGGAGCTGTTTTTT

clone_size: .
d_call: .
v_call: TRBV11-2
j_call: TRBJ2-7
cdr3_aa: CASSLVDSSYEQYF
cdr3_nt: TGTGCCAGCAGCTTAGTAGACAGCTCCTACGAGCAGTACTTC

clone_size: once
d_call: .
v_call: TRBV6-5
j_call: TRBJ1-2
cdr3_aa: CASTEWLGYTF
cdr3_nt: TGTGCCAGCACAGAGTGGCTTGGCTACACCTTC

clone_size: .
d_call: TRBD2
v_call: TRBV11-2
j_call: TRBJ2-2
cdr3_aa: CASSLGLAGVRGELFF
cdr3_nt: TGTGCCAGCAGCCTGGGACTAGCGGGAGTGAGGGGGGAGCTGTTTTTT

clone_size: .
d_call: .
v_call: TRBV7-8
j_call: TRBJ2-7
cdr3_aa: CASSLLPGALYEQYF
cdr3_nt: TGTGCCAGCAGCTTATTGCCAGGGGCACTCTACGAGCAGTACTTC

clone_size: .
d_call: .
v_call: TRBV28
j_call: TRBJ1-1
cdr3_aa: CASSLREGNTEAFF
cdr3_nt: TGTGCCAGCAGTCTGAGGGAAGGGAACACTGAAGCTTTCTTT

clone_size: few
d_call: .
v_call: TRBV5-6
j_call: TRBJ1-5
cdr3_aa: CASSQTDQPQHF
cdr3_nt: TGTGCCAGCAGCCAAACGGATCAGCCCCAGCATTTT

clone_size: .
d_call: TRBD2
v_call: TRBV6-5
j_call: TRBJ2-7
cdr3_aa: CASSYSTSVVQYF
cdr3_nt: TGTGCCAGCAGTTACAGTACTAGCGTGGTGCAGTACTTC

clone_size: .
d_call: .
v_call: TRBV7-9
j_call: TRBJ1-2
cdr3_aa: CASSLARYQINYGYTF
cdr3_nt: TGTGCCAGCAGCTTAGCGCGGTACCAGATTAACTATGGCTACACCTTC

clone_size: .
d_call: TRBD2
v_call: TRBV7-9
j_call: TRBJ2-1
cdr3_aa: CASSLILAGYGEQFF
cdr3_nt: TGTGCCAGCAGCTTAATCCTAGCGGGATATGGTGAGCAGTTCTTC

clone_size: .
d_call: .
v_call: TRBV27
j_call: TRBJ2-7
cdr3_aa: CASSMDSTYEQYF
cdr3_nt: TGTGCCAGCAGCATGGACAGCACCTACGAGCAGTACTTC

clone_size: .
d_call: TRBD1
v_call: TRBV6-5
j_call: TRBJ2-7
cdr3_aa: CASSLDRGYEQYF
cdr3_nt: TGTGCCAGCAGTTTGGACAGGGGGTACGAGCAGTACTTC

clone_size: .
d_call: .
v_call: TRBV28
j_call: TRBJ2-3
cdr3_aa: CASSSHFEGYTDTQYF
cdr3_nt: TGTGCCAGCAGTTCCCATTTTGAAGGATATACAGATACGCAGTATTTT

clone_size: .
d_call: TRBD2
v_call: TRBV13
j_call: TRBJ2-7
cdr3_aa: CASSFGRAGYEQYF
cdr3_nt: TGTGCCAGCAGCTTTGGGAGGGCCGGCTACGAGCAGTACTTC